This TCR beta chain was retrieved from a study of cytomegalovirus exposure and HLA in healthy donors. Details on this clone: The target antigen is unknown.

PCR used 60 Vbeta primers and 13 Jbeta primers. TCRdb's copy holds only in-frame clones and misses some; the assay was immunoSEQ multiplex PCR. The table has some 190,000 clones, about 85% seen once. Findings of the study overall: It was only CMV serostatus that was available as immune exposure information.

The donors comprised healthy bone marrow donors. V was clipped by 5 bases and J by 0 bases, with 20 bases between them. This CDR3 region has 19 residues. Germline lookup yields CDR1 LNHDA and CDR2 SQIVND (reference sequence). Sequencing was carried out using PBMCs. The chain joins TRBV19 to TRBJ2-6; D is perhaps TRBD2 (6 bases). This receptor was obtained from a boy younger than 10 in good health and CMV-seronegative. The CDR3 nucleotides are TGTGCCAGTAGTCCTCGGGCCGGCGGGATGGGCTCTGGGGCCAACGTCCTGACTTTC. This sequence encodes CASSPRAGGMGSGANVLTF.